This TCR beta chain originates from a study of blood T cell repertoires in COVID-19. In the source study's methods: The authors estimated nucleated cell counts from reference gene primer amplification. The assay was immunoSEQ multiplex PCR, and TCRdb's table has in-frame clones only and misses some. V, J and clone size reflect that table, while D and trimming were determined from the DNA. The table includes 300,000 to 400,000 clones, under 90% detected once. CDR3 size: 14 residues. CDR1 KGHSH and CDR2 LQKENI come from the germline V gene. The V and J ends lost 3 bases and 1 base respectively, with 9 bases between them.

This chain joins TRBV18 and TRBJ2-5, with D unresolved. Source material: peripheral blood. The sequence was collected from a woman aged 25 to 39 with COVID-19, enrolled during active disease. CDR3 amino acids: CASSPAVIQETQYF. The DNA for the CDR3 is TGTGCCAGCTCACCTGCGGTCATCCAAGAGACCCAGTACTTC.